The rows below give T cell receptor beta chains drawn from one sample of a study of chemoradiotherapy in HPV16-positive cancers. Only in-frame clones appear in the TCRdb table, and some are missing; sequencing was by immunoSEQ multiplex PCR. The data contain about 22,000 clones, approximately 90% of them singletons. The specimen was blood, collected from a patient who underwent chemoradiotherapy. The receptors originated from a human donor with HPV-associated anogenital cancer. Each CDR3 is given with its conserved first and last residue. D genes are given only for firm matches. Clone size is stated in some rows and not others, as once, few, many or a class when expanded.

V gene: TRBV21-1
J gene: TRBJ1-2
clone size: once
D gene: NA
CDR3 DNA: TGTGCCAGCAGCAAAGGACTCCGGACCCGAGATGGCTACACCTTC
CDR3 protein: CASSKGLRTRDGYTF

V gene: TRBV30
J gene: TRBJ1-4
clone size: NA
D gene: NA
CDR3 DNA: TGTGCCTGGAGGGGGGGAGAAGGCGAAAAACTGTTTTTT
CDR3 protein: CAWRGGEGEKLFF

V gene: TRBV29-1
J gene: TRBJ2-5
clone size: NA
D gene: NA
CDR3 DNA: TGCAGCGTTTCTCTTACCAAGGGGGAGACCCAGTACTTC
CDR3 protein: CSVSLTKGETQYF

V gene: TRBV4-1
J gene: TRBJ1-6
clone size: NA
D gene: NA
CDR3 DNA: TGCGCCAGCAGCCGAGAGGGAGTGGGGAATTCACCCCTCCACTTT
CDR3 protein: CASSREGVGNSPLHF

V gene: TRBV4-2
J gene: TRBJ2-5
clone size: NA
D gene: TRBD2
CDR3 DNA: TGTGCCAGCAGCCAAGGGGGTAGCGGGGGGGCAATATTAGAGACCCAGTACTTC
CDR3 protein: CASSQGGSGGAILETQYF

V gene: TRBV9
J gene: TRBJ1-1
clone size: NA
D gene: NA
CDR3 DNA: TGTGCCAGCAGCGTAGGCGGGGACACTGAAGCTTTCTTT
CDR3 protein: CASSVGGDTEAFF

V gene: TRBV11-1
J gene: TRBJ1-4
clone size: NA
D gene: NA
CDR3 DNA: TGTGCCAGCAGCCGGGGACCCAATGAAAAACTGTTTTTT
CDR3 protein: CASSRGPNEKLFF

V gene: TRBV5-6
J gene: TRBJ1-3
clone size: NA
D gene: TRBD1
CDR3 DNA: TGTGCCAGCAGCCTTGGACAGGGAGTCTCTGGAAACACCATATATTTT
CDR3 protein: CASSLGQGVSGNTIYF

V gene: TRBV5-1
J gene: TRBJ2-5
clone size: NA
D gene: TRBD2
CDR3 DNA: TGCGCCAGCAGCTATAGGGGCGGGGGGCCCCAAGAGACCCAGTACTTC
CDR3 protein: CASSYRGGGPQETQYF

V gene: TRBV7-2
J gene: TRBJ2-3
clone size: NA
D gene: NA
CDR3 DNA: TGTGCCAGCAGCTTCTTTCGCGATTTCACAGATACGCAGTATTTT
CDR3 protein: CASSFFRDFTDTQYF

V gene: TRBV9
J gene: TRBJ2-3
clone size: NA
D gene: TRBD2
CDR3 DNA: TGTGCCAGCAGCGTAGACGGGGGCCGGGAGGGTACGCAGTATTTT
CDR3 protein: CASSVDGGREGTQYF

V gene: TRBV6-5
J gene: TRBJ1-3
clone size: NA
D gene: NA
CDR3 DNA: TGTGCCAGCAGTTTAACGGCTGACTCTGGAAACACCATATATTTT
CDR3 protein: CASSLTADSGNTIYF

V gene: TRBV27
J gene: TRBJ2-3
clone size: NA
D gene: NA
CDR3 DNA: TGTGCCAGCAGTTTATCTTCTGGGTTTACAGATACGCAGTATTTT
CDR3 protein: CASSLSSGFTDTQYF

V gene: TRBV11-2
J gene: TRBJ2-5
clone size: few
D gene: TRBD2
CDR3 DNA: TGTGCCAGCAGCTCCGGGACTAGCGAGTTAGAGACCCAGTACTTC
CDR3 protein: CASSSGTSELETQYF

V gene: TRBV4-2
J gene: TRBJ2-2
clone size: NA
D gene: TRBD2
CDR3 DNA: TGTGCCAGCAGCCAAGAGCTCCAGCGGGGGAACACCGGGGAGCTGTTTTTT
CDR3 protein: CASSQELQRGNTGELFF

V gene: TRBV14
J gene: TRBJ1-2
clone size: NA
D gene: NA
CDR3 DNA: TGTGCCAGCAGCCTAACAGGTAGTCGGGGCTACACCTTC
CDR3 protein: CASSLTGSRGYTF

V gene: TRBV6-5
J gene: TRBJ2-7
clone size: NA
D gene: NA
CDR3 DNA: TGTGCCAGCAGTTATATGGGGGGAACCTACGAGCAGTACTTC
CDR3 protein: CASSYMGGTYEQYF

V gene: TRBV5-4
J gene: TRBJ1-2
clone size: NA
D gene: NA
CDR3 DNA: TGTGCCAGCAGCTTGGGCGCCTATGGCTACACCTTC
CDR3 protein: CASSLGAYGYTF

V gene: TRBV9
J gene: TRBJ1-6
clone size: NA
D gene: NA
CDR3 DNA: TGTGCCAGCAGCGCCAAAAGGGACACGGGTTCACCCCTCCACTTT
CDR3 protein: CASSAKRDTGSPLHF

V gene: TRBV6-1
J gene: TRBJ2-7
clone size: NA
D gene: NA
CDR3 DNA: TGTGCCAGCAGTGCGAGCACAGGGACGAGAGAGCAGTACTTC
CDR3 protein: CASSASTGTREQYF

V gene: TRBV2
J gene: TRBJ1-2
clone size: NA
D gene: NA
CDR3 DNA: TGTGCCAGCAGGGAGGGGTTCTATGGCTACACCTTC
CDR3 protein: CASREGFYGYTF

V gene: TRBV19
J gene: TRBJ2-3
clone size: NA
D gene: NA
CDR3 DNA: TGTGCCAGTAGGACAAGGGGGGGAGCAGATACGCAGTATTTT
CDR3 protein: CASRTRGGADTQYF

V gene: TRBV11-2
J gene: TRBJ1-1
clone size: NA
D gene: NA
CDR3 DNA: TGTGCCAGCAGCAACAGGAACTGGGTGAACACTGAAGCTTTCTTT
CDR3 protein: CASSNRNWVNTEAFF

V gene: TRBV19
J gene: TRBJ2-2
clone size: NA
D gene: TRBD2
CDR3 DNA: TGTGCCAGTAGTATTCTTAGCGGGGGGTTAACCGGGGAGCTGTTTTTT
CDR3 protein: CASSILSGGLTGELFF

V gene: TRBV5-1
J gene: TRBJ1-1
clone size: once
D gene: NA
CDR3 DNA: TGCGCCAGCAGCTTGGATTTAGGGGGGCTAGTGACTGAAGCTTTCTTT
CDR3 protein: CASSLDLGGLVTEAFF

V gene: TRBV9
J gene: TRBJ1-1
clone size: NA
D gene: TRBD1
CDR3 DNA: TGTGCCAGCAGCGCAGGGGGCATGGGGACTGAAGCTTTCTTT
CDR3 protein: CASSAGGMGTEAFF

V gene: TRBV2
J gene: TRBJ2-1
clone size: NA
D gene: NA
CDR3 DNA: TGTGCCAGCAGTGTGTCGGGGGCCTCCTACAATGAGCAGTTCTTC
CDR3 protein: CASSVSGASYNEQFF

V gene: TRBV10-2
J gene: TRBJ2-5
clone size: once
D gene: NA
CDR3 DNA: TGCGCCAGCGCGGATCGGGGGCCCGAGACCCAGTACTTC
CDR3 protein: CASADRGPETQYF

V gene: TRBV11-3
J gene: TRBJ2-3
clone size: NA
D gene: NA
CDR3 DNA: TGTGCCAGCAGCTCAAGCACAGATACGCAGTATTTT
CDR3 protein: CASSSSTDTQYF

V gene: TRBV18
J gene: TRBJ1-2
clone size: once
D gene: NA
CDR3 DNA: TGTGCCAGCTCACCCGAAGCAGGTTATGGCTACACCTTC
CDR3 protein: CASSPEAGYGYTF

V gene: TRBV9
J gene: TRBJ1-3
clone size: NA
D gene: NA
CDR3 DNA: TGTGCCAGCAGCGTAGCTCCTTTACAGAAACCCTCTGGAAACACCATATATTTT
CDR3 protein: CASSVAPLQKPSGNTIYF

V gene: TRBV5-1
J gene: TRBJ1-3
clone size: NA
D gene: NA
CDR3 DNA: TGCGCCAGCAGCTTGGAAGGTAATGCTGGAAACACCATATATTTT
CDR3 protein: CASSLEGNAGNTIYF

V gene: TRBV14
J gene: TRBJ1-2
clone size: NA
D gene: NA
CDR3 DNA: TGTGCCAGCAGCCCGGCATTGGGAGGCTACACCTTC
CDR3 protein: CASSPALGGYTF

V gene: TRBV5-1
J gene: TRBJ1-1
clone size: NA
D gene: TRBD1
CDR3 DNA: TGCGCCAGCAGCGGACAAGGGGGCGCCGGCACTGAAGCTTTCTTT
CDR3 protein: CASSGQGGAGTEAFF

V gene: TRBV5-1
J gene: TRBJ2-5
clone size: NA
D gene: NA
CDR3 DNA: TGCGCCAGCAGCCCCGTCGCAACTAGCCAAGAGACCCAGTACTTC
CDR3 protein: CASSPVATSQETQYF

V gene: TRBV11-2
J gene: TRBJ1-4
clone size: NA
D gene: TRBD1
CDR3 DNA: TGTGCCAGCAGCTTAGGCACTACCGGGACAGGGCCCGAAAAACTGTTTTTT
CDR3 protein: CASSLGTTGTGPEKLFF

V gene: TRBV30
J gene: TRBJ2-1
clone size: NA
D gene: TRBD2
CDR3 DNA: TGTGCCTGGAGTGTAAAGCGGGGGGTCTACAATGAGCAGTTCTTC
CDR3 protein: CAWSVKRGVYNEQFF

V gene: TRBV5-7
J gene: TRBJ2-3
clone size: NA
D gene: TRBD2
CDR3 DNA: TGTGCCAGCAGCTTGTCCGTGACTAGCGGCGCAGATACGCAGTATTTT
CDR3 protein: CASSLSVTSGADTQYF

V gene: TRBV5-1
J gene: TRBJ2-1
clone size: NA
D gene: NA
CDR3 DNA: TGCGCCAGCAGCGGCCGGGCTAGCGCCTACAATGAGCAGTTCTTC
CDR3 protein: CASSGRASAYNEQFF

V gene: TRBV13
J gene: TRBJ2-1
clone size: NA
D gene: NA
CDR3 DNA: TGTGCCAGCAGCCCCGGCGGAAGCTCCTACAATGAGCAGTTCTTC
CDR3 protein: CASSPGGSSYNEQFF

V gene: TRBV7-6
J gene: TRBJ2-2
clone size: NA
D gene: NA
CDR3 DNA: TGTGCCAGCAGCTTAATTTCTGGGGGAGACACCGGGGAGCTGTTTTTT
CDR3 protein: CASSLISGGDTGELFF

V gene: TRBV7-2
J gene: TRBJ2-3
clone size: once
D gene: NA
CDR3 DNA: TGTGCCAGCAGCTTAAGTCTGGCAGACAGCACAGATACGCAGTATTTT
CDR3 protein: CASSLSLADSTDTQYF

V gene: TRBV5-1
J gene: TRBJ2-5
clone size: NA
D gene: NA
CDR3 DNA: TGCGCCAGCAGCCGGGACGAAGGGACCCAGTACTTC
CDR3 protein: CASSRDEGTQYF

V gene: TRBV9
J gene: TRBJ2-5
clone size: NA
D gene: NA
CDR3 DNA: TGTGCCAGCAGCGTAGGGCTGGGGGAGACCCAGTACTTC
CDR3 protein: CASSVGLGETQYF

V gene: TRBV27
J gene: TRBJ2-7
clone size: NA
D gene: NA
CDR3 DNA: TGTGCCAGCAGTTTCCTCCCAGGATACGAGCAGTACTTC
CDR3 protein: CASSFLPGYEQYF

V gene: TRBV5-8
J gene: TRBJ2-5
clone size: NA
D gene: NA
CDR3 DNA: TGTGCCAGCAGCGGCCGCGTGGGGACGGCTACAGAGACCCAGTACTTC
CDR3 protein: CASSGRVGTATETQYF

V gene: TRBV6-6
J gene: TRBJ2-7
clone size: NA
D gene: TRBD1
CDR3 DNA: TGTGCCAGCAGTTTAACAGGGGGCAACGAGCAGTACTTC
CDR3 protein: CASSLTGGNEQYF

V gene: TRBV5-5
J gene: TRBJ2-2
clone size: NA
D gene: TRBD1
CDR3 DNA: TGTGCCAGCAGCTGGGGACAGGGGACTTCCACCGGGGAGCTGTTTTTT
CDR3 protein: CASSWGQGTSTGELFF